This note documents a single TCR beta chain sequence. The assay was immunoSEQ multiplex PCR, and TCRdb's table has in-frame clones only and misses some. The sample shows around 15,000 clones, less than 70% of them seen only once. This sample is drawn from a study of neoadjuvant anti-PD-1 for oral cavity cancer. These oral cavity squamous cell carcinomas were HPV-negative and locally advanced. Deletions cut 0 bases from V and 3 bases from J, with 12 bases between. This CDR3 has 16 amino acids. Germline CDR1 is SGHRS and CDR2 is YFSETQ. The source material was PBMCs, sampled before nivolumab (anti-PD-1) treatment. The chain links TRBV5-1 to TRBJ2-2; D is unresolved. The clonotype comes from a person aged 35 to 85 with oral cavity squamous cell carcinoma. The CDR3 bases are TGCGCCAGCAGCTTGGGGGGTAGGAGTTACACCGGGGAGCTGTTTTTT. Protein product: CASSLGGRSYTGELFF.